The T cell receptor (beta chain) under discussion was sequenced for a study of technical replicates of blood from a handful of donors. TCRdb's copy holds only in-frame clones and misses some; the assay was immunoSEQ multiplex PCR. The profile shows some 70,000 clones, less than 98% of them singletons. Germline assignment: CDR1 SGDLS and CDR2 YYNGEE. Trimming removed 3 bases from V and 5 bases from J; junction bases left unmatched: 3. CDR3 size: 14 residues. This clonotype was sampled from a human donor in good health. This chain links TRBV9 with TRBJ2-1, with 9 bases that match TRBD2. Sequencing was performed on T cells isolated from PBMCs. The CDR3 loop reads CASSARTSDNEQFF. CDR3 nucleotide sequence: TGTGCCAGCAGCGCTCGGACTAGCGACAATGAGCAGTTCTTC.